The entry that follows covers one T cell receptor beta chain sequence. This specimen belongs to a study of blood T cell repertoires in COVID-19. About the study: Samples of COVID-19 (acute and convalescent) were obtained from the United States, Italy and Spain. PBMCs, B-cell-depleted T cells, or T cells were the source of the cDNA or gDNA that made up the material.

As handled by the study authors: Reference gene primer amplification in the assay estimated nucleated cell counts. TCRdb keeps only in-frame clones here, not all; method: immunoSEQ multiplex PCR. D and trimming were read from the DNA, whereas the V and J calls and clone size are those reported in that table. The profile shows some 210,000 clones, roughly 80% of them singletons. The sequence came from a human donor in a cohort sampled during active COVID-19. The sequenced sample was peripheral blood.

As DNA, the CDR3 is TGTGCCAGCATTCCCAGCGGGCCAGCCTACAATGAGCAGTTCTTC. This codes for CASIPSGPAYNEQFF. The rearrangement uses TRBV28 and TRBJ2-1, with D tentatively TRBD2 (6 bases). V was trimmed by 7 bases and J by 2 bases, leaving 15 bases between them. The germline gives CDR1 MDHEN, CDR2 SYDVKM. This CDR3 is 15 amino acids long. The whole variable domain, filled in from reference TRBV28 and TRBJ2-1, reads DVKVTQSSRYLVKRTGEKVFLECVQDMDHENMFWYRQDPGLGLRLIYFSYDVKMKEKGDIPEGYSVSREKKERFSLILESASTNQTSMYLCASIPSGPAYNEQFFGPGTRLTVL.